Presented here are 20 T cell receptor beta chains from one specimen sequenced in a study of T cells in Graves' hyperthyroidism and ophthalmopathy. The CDR3 regions of TCR beta were amplified from RNA transcripts. Initially, a first-round RT-PCR of the TCR CDR3 employed the HTBI primer set. In TCRdb, the multiplex PCR reads were re-called with MiXCR into one record per CDR3 protein. The sample holds around 480,000 distinct CDR3 sequences, under 15% seen once. Sequences were obtained from blood. Every receptor here comes from a woman under 30 with Graves' hyperthyroidism.

The chain has TRBV11-3 and TRBJ1-1; no firm D call. The CDR3 contains 13 residues. CDR1 SGHNT and CDR2 YENEEA come from the germline V gene. Trimming stripped 0 bases from V and 4 bases from J, with 6 bases between. The CDR3, as DNA: TGTGCCAGCAGCTTAGACTTTTCCACTGAAGCTTTCTTT. The encoded protein is CASSLDFSTEAFF. Full variable domain (rest looked up from reference TRBV11-3 and TRBJ1-1): EAGVVQSPRYKIIEKKQPVAFWCNPISGHNTLYWYLQNLGQGPELLIRYENEEAVDDSQLPKDRFSAERLKGVDSTLKIQPAELGDSAVYLCASSLDFSTEAFFGQGTRLTVV.

J is TRBJ2-2 and V is TRBV19; 9 bases fit TRBD2. CDR3 length: 16 amino acids. Per the germline V gene, CDR1 is LNHDA and CDR2 is SQIVND (reference sequence). The V segment lost 5 bases and the J segment 8 bases; nucleotides outside the gene matches: 12. The CDR3 coding sequence is TGTGCCAGTAGTGATATTAGCGGGAGAATATCTGGGGAGCTGTTTTTT. This codes for CASSDISGRISGELFF.

In its sample, this clonotype was seen a few times. The chain is built from TRBV11-3 and TRBJ2-2, with D tentatively TRBD1 (6 bases). This CDR3 contains 15 residues. Per germline, CDR1 SGHNT and CDR2 YENEEA. V was clipped by 4 bases and J by 4 bases, with 13 bases between them. The CDR3 loop reads CASSSTGFPTGELFF. The CDR3 nucleotides are TGTGCCAGCAGCTCGACAGGATTCCCCACCGGGGAGCTGTTTTTT.

This clonotype showed up many times. The CDR3 loop reads CASSVGRPLRETQYF. As DNA, the CDR3 is TGTGCCAGCAGCGTAGGTCGGCCGCTAAGAGAGACCCAGTACTTC. The chain couples TRBV9 to TRBJ2-5, with unresolved D. V lost 0 bases and J lost 4, with 13 bases in between. CDR1 and CDR2 from the germline V gene are SGDLS and YYNGEE. The CDR3 is 15 residues long. Looking up the rest from reference TRBV9 and TRBJ2-5 gives the full variable domain: DSGVTQTPKHLITATGQRVTLRCSPRSGDLSVYWYQQSLDQGLQFLIQYYNGEERAKGNILERFSAQQFPDLHSELNLSSLELGDSALYFCASSVGRPLRETQYFGPGTRLLVL.

Many counts were recorded for this clonotype. The chain combines TRBV11-2 with TRBJ2-1; 8 bases map to TRBD2. The J segment lost 2 bases and the V segment lost 4 bases, leaving 4 bases of the junction unmatched. The germline V gene has CDR1 SGHAT and CDR2 FQNNGV. The CDR3 loop spans 15 amino acids. As DNA, the CDR3 is TGTGCCAGCAGCTCCGCGGGAGGCGCCTACAATGAGCAGTTCTTC. Translating it yields CASSSAGGAYNEQFF.

The CDR3 region is CASSLVLGGAETQYF. The DNA of the CDR3 is TGTGCCAGCAGCTTAGTTCTGGGGGGAGCAGAGACCCAGTACTTC. The chain has TRBV11-3 and TRBJ2-5, with D perhaps TRBD2 (6 bases). The length of the CDR3 is 15 residues. V lost 1 base and J 4 bases, leaving 13 bases between the germline ends. From germline, CDR1 is SGHNT and CDR2 YENEEA.

The chain combines TRBV6-5 with TRBJ2-7; 9 bases map to TRBD2. Looked up from germline, CDR1 is MNHEY and CDR2 is SVGAGI. V shed 6 bases and J 0 bases; nucleotides not matched to a gene: 3. This CDR3 has 14 residues. The CDR3 DNA sequence: TGTGCCAGCAGAGGGACTAGCAGCTCCTACGAGCAGTACGTC. Translated, it gives CASRGTSSSYEQYV.

This clonotype was detected ten times or more. This chain connects TRBV12-3 or TRBV12-4 to TRBJ2-3; D not certain. This CDR3 is 14 amino acids long. V lost 6 bases to trimming and J lost 2 bases, with 12 bases between them. The DNA of the CDR3 is TGTGCCAGCAGCCTACTAAGGCCCACAGATACGCAGTATTTT. It yields the protein CASSLLRPTDTQYF.

Many counts were recorded for this clonotype. The chain couples TRBV19 to TRBJ2-7; D possibly corresponds to TRBD2 (5 bases). Trimming removed 3 bases from V and 3 bases from J, with 15 bases in between. Germline V CDR1 and CDR2: LNHDA, SQIVND (reference sequence). This CDR3 region has 15 residues. DNA of the CDR3: TGTGCCAGTAGTATCGCAAAGGACTGGCACTACGAGCAGTACTTC. Protein product: CASSIAKDWHYEQYF.

This clonotype has at least ten counts. The gene calls are TRBV19 and TRBJ1-2; D is possibly TRBD1 (5 bases). This CDR3 has 13 residues. V was shortened by 3 bases and J by 8 bases, with 13 bases between the two germline ends. Per the germline V gene, CDR1 is LNHDA and CDR2 is SQIVND (reference sequence). DNA for the CDR3: TGTGCCAGTAGTATCACCAGGGCCAGCGGCTACACCTTC. It encodes CASSITRASGYTF.

Many counts were recorded for this clonotype. The rearrangement joins TRBV18 to TRBJ2-3; D perhaps matches TRBD2 (5 bases). Looked up from germline, CDR1 is KGHSH and CDR2 is LQKENI. Trimming left V 4 bases short and J 4 bases short, with 12 bases between. The CDR3 length is 14 residues. CDR3 region: CASSLPAGPDTQYF. CDR3 in DNA: TGTGCCAGCTCACTACCCGCGGGCCCAGATACGCAGTATTTT.

The chain links TRBV12-3 or TRBV12-4 to TRBJ2-1, with D maybe TRBD1 (7 bases). Trimming left V 3 bases short and J 10 bases short, with 16 bases between. This CDR3 spans 14 amino acids. CDR3 residues: CASSLGVQGGEQFF. The CDR3 nucleotides read TGTGCCAGCAGTTTGGGGGTTCAGGGGGGCGAGCAGTTCTTC.

V and J are TRBV19 and TRBJ1-2; TRBD1 might be the D (5 bases). Germline CDR1 is LNHDA and CDR2 is SQIVND (reference sequence). This CDR3 is built from 12 residues. The V end was cut by 5 bases, the J end by 8 bases, with 12 bases between. In nucleotides, the CDR3 is TGTGCCAGTAGTTGGAGGGAGGGGGGCTACACCTTC. Encoded protein: CASSWREGGYTF. Filled out from reference TRBV19 and TRBJ1-2, the complete variable domain reads DGGITQSPKYLFRKEGQNVTLSCEQNLNHDAMYWYRQDPGQGLRLIYYSQIVNDFQKGDIAEGYSVSREKKESFPLTVTSAQKNPTAFYLCASSWREGGYTFGSGTRLTVV.

The chain links TRBV29-1 to TRBJ2-3, with D possibly TRBD2 on 5 matching bases. Germline CDR1 and CDR2: SQVTM and ANQGSEA. The CDR3 is 13 amino acids. Trimming took 4 bases from V and 2 from J, leaving 10 bases between them. CDR3 amino acids: CSVGQRLTDTQYF. The CDR3, as DNA: TGCAGCGTTGGCCAGCGGCTCACAGATACGCAGTATTTT.

There are a few counts of this clonotype. The rearrangement links TRBV9 to TRBJ1-6; D gene unclear. The germline V gene has CDR1 SGDLS and CDR2 YYNGEE. Trimming left V 2 bases short and J 9 bases short, with 6 bases between. There are 12 residues in the CDR3. In DNA, the CDR3 is TGTGCCAGCAGCGTTCAGAGTTCACCCCTCCACTTT. The encoded protein is CASSVQSSPLHF.

This rearrangement joins TRBV7-9 to TRBJ2-1, with 11 nucleotides matching TRBD2. In germline, CDR1 is SEHNR, CDR2 FQNEAQ (reference sequence). Trimming took 4 bases from V and 2 from J; bases not matched to a gene: 7. The CDR3 is 17 residues long. The CDR3 DNA reads as TGTGCCAGCAGCTCTACAACTAGCGGGAGTCCCTACAATGAGCAGTTCTTC. Translated, it gives CASSSTTSGSPYNEQFF.

This clonotype was observed many times. The J gene is TRBJ2-1, the V gene TRBV5-1, with D perhaps TRBD2 (6 bases). V was pared by 0 bases and J by 5 bases, with 21 bases between. The CDR3 sequence is 18 residues long. Germline-derived CDR1 and CDR2 are SGHRS and YFSETQ. CDR3 nucleotides: TGCGCCAGCAGCTTGGAATCCCCCACTAGCTTGGGGGACAATGAGCAGTTCTTC. Protein sequence: CASSLESPTSLGDNEQFF.

This clonotype was detected many times. This chain links TRBV6-5 with TRBJ1-1, with 8 bases fitting TRBD1. V dropped 1 base and J dropped 10; count of bases not matched to a gene: 11. CDR1 MNHEY and CDR2 SVGAGI come from the germline V gene. The CDR3 extends over 15 amino acids. This chain's CDR3 is CASSYFRQGAKGAFF. The CDR3 nucleotides read TGTGCCAGCAGTTACTTTCGGCAGGGGGCTAAGGGAGCTTTCTTT.

As for this clonotype: A much larger clonotype is one base distant, so this may be a read error. The chain joins TRBV19 to TRBJ2-7; TRBD2 agrees at 7 bases. Matching the DNA end better, TRBJ2-1 makes the J call doubtful. Germline V lookup: CDR1 LNHDA, CDR2 SQIVND (reference sequence). The CDR3 totals 14 residues. CDR3 sequence (DNA): TGTGCCAGTAGTATAGCGGGAGGTACCTACGAGCAGTTCTTC. This sequence encodes CASSIAGGTYEQFF.

This clonotype showed up just a few times. V gene TRBV11-2 combines with J gene TRBJ2-3; 7 bases line up with TRBD1. Germline trimming cut 5 bases from V and 5 bases from J; bases unmatched to any gene: 7. The germline V gene encodes CDR1 SGHAT and CDR2 FQNNGV. The CDR3 covers 14 residues. The CDR3 coding sequence is TGTGCCAGCAGCAGGAGACAGGGACAAGATACGCAGTATTTT. Translated: CASSRRQGQDTQYF.